This T cell receptor beta chain stems from a study of OX40 agonist ivuxolimab in advanced cancers. Produced via immunoSEQ multiplex PCR; TCRdb's table is partial and in-frame only. Of tens of thousands of clones in the sample, around four fifths were seen once. The TCR comes from an adult with an advanced solid tumor such as melanoma, head and neck, liver or kidney cancer. The material was CD4+ or CD8+ T cells sorted from blood, obtained in a trial of the OX40 agonist ivuxolimab.

CDR3 nucleotide sequence: TGTGCCAGTAGTAGCGACAGGGCCCGGAAGACCCAGTACTTC. This encodes CASSSDRARKTQYF. The chain has TRBV19 and TRBJ2-5; 7 bases are a match to TRBD1. This CDR3 contains 14 residues. The ends lost 4 bases at V and 6 bases at J; junction bases unmatched: 8. Germline V gives CDR1 LNHDA, CDR2 SQIVND (reference sequence). The variable domain in full, completed from reference TRBV19 and TRBJ2-5, reads DGGITQSPKYLFRKEGQNVTLSCEQNLNHDAMYWYRQDPGQGLRLIYYSQIVNDFQKGDIAEGYSVSREKKESFPLTVTSAQKNPTAFYLCASSSDRARKTQYFGPGTRLLVL.